This TCR beta chain came from a study of cytomegalovirus exposure and HLA in healthy donors. This CDR3 has 10 amino acids. CDR1 is SNHLY and CDR2 is FYNNEI in the germline V gene. Deletions cut 8 bases from V and 6 bases from J, with 8 bases between. 13 Jbeta primers and 60 Vbeta primers were used for the PCR. Clones were sequenced by immunoSEQ multiplex PCR, and TCRdb holds only the in-frame ones, with some missing. The data show about 110,000 clones, with approximately 15% seen just once and 1.5% to 2% held by the top ten. The clonotype was recovered from a woman younger than 35 in good health and CMV-seronegative. The sample comprised PBMCs. The J gene is TRBJ2-7, the V gene TRBV2; D might be TRBD2 (5 bases). The CDR3, as DNA: TGTGCCAGCGGCGGGCGCGAGCAGTACTTC. As protein: CASGGREQYF. Filled out from reference TRBV2 and TRBJ2-7, the complete variable domain reads EPEVTQTPSHQVTQMGQEVILRCVPISNHLYFYWYRQILGQKVEFLVSFYNNEISEKSEIFDDQFSVERPDGSNFTLKIRSTKLEDSAMYFCASGGREQYFGPGTRLTVT.